This T cell receptor (beta chain) was identified during a study of vaccination effects on CD4 cells after COVID-19. On the study more broadly: All participants had two doses of either the BNT162b2 or mRNA-1273 vaccine. Sample collection from a couple of convalescent patients occurred 16 days and one week before vaccination. General observations from the study: After vaccination, spike-reactive clones in convalescents were mostly new vaccine-induced clones. Convalescent patients were scarce, and early post-infection timepoints were absent.

Trimming cost V 4 bases and J 4 bases; bases outside gene matches: 5. Germline loops: CDR1 SGHTA, CDR2 FQGNSA. The CDR3 covers 14 residues. Sequenced by immunoSEQ multiplex PCR; TCRdb stores in-frame clones only, minus some. The sample yields tens of thousands of clones, more than 60% seen once. Antigen-specific CD4+ T cells were expanded with viral peptide pools in the ViraFEST assay before sequencing. Once cultured for 9 to 11 days, the cells underwent separation to obtain CD4+ T cells. From March to December 2020, the person had a SARS-CoV-2 infection that was confirmed by PCR. A word on this clone: Its target is unknown.

The TCR sequence derives from a human donor who had a prior SARS-CoV-2 infection. The chain has TRBV7-2 and TRBJ2-5; 8 bases line up with TRBD2. The sequencing used CD4+ T cells from PBMCs cultured with a peptide pool, collected before COVID-19 vaccination. This chain's CDR3 is CASSSPAGAETQYF. DNA of the CDR3: TGTGCCAGCAGCTCCCCAGCGGGAGCAGAGACCCAGTACTTC.